Presented here are 14 T cell receptor beta chains from one specimen sequenced in a study of molecular identifiers for immune sequencing clone quantification. Via MiXCR, TCRdb re-called the PCR reads, giving one row per CDR3 protein. The table includes about 330,000 distinct CDR3 sequences, 24% detected once. Sequenced material: naive CD8+ T cells from blood, with Jurkat cell RNA spiked in. Documented subset: FACS-sorted CD8+CD4-CCR7+CD45RA+ naive T cells. These receptors were taken from a human donor in good health. Some libraries in this study had Jurkat cell RNA spiked in.

Regarding this clonotype: Possible read error: a much larger clone is one base away. The rearrangement links TRBV5-1 to TRBJ2-7, with TRBD2 as a possible D gene (6 bases). Trimming pared 5 bases from V and 5 bases from J, leaving 14 bases between. This CDR3 has 13 amino acids. CDR1 is SGHRS and CDR2 is YFSETQ in the germline V gene. The CDR3 spells CASSTAGTHEQYF. In nucleotides, the CDR3 is TGCGCCAGCAGTACCGCGGGAACCCACGAGCAGTACTTC.

With regard to this clonotype: Just one base apart from a much larger clone, this may be a read error. The chain joins TRBV3-1 to TRBJ2-3; D remains ambiguous. Trimming took off 0 bases at V and 1 base at J, with 8 bases between the two ends. CDR3 size: 15 residues. Germline V gene data show CDR1 as LGHDT and CDR2 as YNNKEL (reference sequence). The DNA of the CDR3 is TGTGCCAGCAGCCAAGATCGGGCCCGCACAGATACGCAGTATTTT. Its protein is CASSQDRARTDTQYF.

This clonotype was seen repeatedly, ten times or more. This chain uses TRBV28 with TRBJ2-1, with D possibly matching TRBD2 (6 bases). This CDR3 comprises 15 residues. With 6 bases removed from V and 0 bases from J, the gap between germline ends came to 12 bases. Germline V gene sequence: CDR1 MDHEN, CDR2 SYDVKM. The CDR3 DNA reads as TGTGCCAGCAGAAAAACGACTAGCTCCTACAATGAGCAGTTCTTC. It is translated as CASRKTTSSYNEQFF.

This clonotype was counted many times. CDR3 nucleotide sequence: TGCAGCGCAAAGGGACAGAACACCGGGGAGCTGTTTTTT. Its translation: CSAKGQNTGELFF. The genes are TRBV29-1 and TRBJ2-2; tentatively, D is TRBD1 (6 bases). Germline V gives CDR1 SQVTM, CDR2 ANQGSEA. This CDR3 has 13 residues. V lost 7 bases to trimming and J lost 1 base, with 10 bases between them.

Concerning this clonotype itself: This could be a read error, since a much larger clone is one nucleotide away. The chain couples TRBV24-1 to TRBJ2-1; possibly TRBD2 for D (6 bases). V shed 4 bases and J shed 12 bases, with 15 bases lying between them. CDR1 and CDR2 from the germline V gene are KGHDR and SFDVKD. CDR3 length: 13 amino acids. CDR3 DNA sequence: TGTGCCACCAGTGAACAGAGGGGAGGTGTGCAGTTCTTC. It specifies CATSEQRGGVQFF.

In its sample, this clonotype was seen many times. The chain joins TRBV19 to TRBJ1-3; D gene ambiguous. This CDR3 contains 14 residues. Germline CDR1 and CDR2: LNHDA and SQIVND (reference sequence). V was shortened by 5 bases and J by 0 bases, with 8 bases between the two germline ends. The CDR3 region is CASSPRTSGNTIYF. The CDR3 DNA sequence: TGTGCCAGTAGTCCCAGAACCTCTGGAAACACCATATATTTT. Full variable domain (remainder filled in from reference TRBV19 and TRBJ1-3): DGGITQSPKYLFRKEGQNVTLSCEQNLNHDAMYWYRQDPGQGLRLIYYSQIVNDFQKGDIAEGYSVSREKKESFPLTVTSAQKNPTAFYLCASSPRTSGNTIYFGEGSWLTVV.

At least ten counts were recorded for this clonotype. V is TRBV21-1 and J is TRBJ1-5. TRBV21-1 is reported as a pseudogene. This CDR3 has 16 amino acids. The CDR3 is CASSKEVDGTNQPQHF. The CDR3 DNA sequence: TGTGCCAGCAGCAAAGAAGTAGACGGAACCAATCAGCCCCAGCATTTT.

Worth noting for this clonotype: A much larger clone differs from this one at a single base, so this may be a read error. This chain links TRBV4-1 with TRBJ2-1, with 7 bases lining up with TRBD2. The germline gives CDR1 MGHRA, CDR2 YSYEKL. This CDR3 has 12 residues. V was clipped by 4 bases and J by 8 bases; unmatched bases: 2. DNA for the CDR3: TGCGCCAGCAGCCGGAGCGGGGATGAGCAGTTCTTC. As protein: CASSRSGDEQFF.

The rearrangement links TRBV11-2 to TRBJ1-1; D remains ambiguous. Per the germline V gene, CDR1 is SGHAT and CDR2 is FQNNGV. V shed 1 base and J shed 1 base, with 13 bases lying between them. The CDR3 consists of 16 residues. The CDR3 protein is CASSLVSVLGNTEAFF. In DNA form, the CDR3 reads TGTGCCAGCAGCTTAGTTTCGGTTCTGGGGAACACTGAAGCTTTCTTT. The full variable domain, rest sourced from reference TRBV11-2 and TRBJ1-1, is EAGVAQSPRYKIIEKRQSVAFWCNPISGHATLYWYQQILGQGPKLLIQFQNNGVVDDSQLPKDRFSAERLKGVDSTLKIQPAKLEDSAVYLCASSLVSVLGNTEAFFGQGTRLTVV.

The chain uses TRBV7-9 and TRBJ2-4; D not certain. Trimming pared 2 bases from V and 0 bases from J, leaving 11 bases between. This CDR3 is 16 amino acids long. Germline lookup yields CDR1 SEHNR and CDR2 FQNEAQ (reference sequence). The CDR3 loop is CASSLFPATAKNIQYF. The CDR3 coding sequence is TGTGCCAGCAGCTTATTCCCTGCGACAGCCAAAAACATTCAGTACTTC.

This clonotype has just one count. A much bigger clone sits one base away, suggesting this may be a read error. The chain has TRBV9 and TRBJ2-7; tentative D call: TRBD2 (5 bases). With 9 bases removed from V and 0 bases from J, the gap between germline ends came to 13 bases. Looked up from germline, CDR1 is SGDLS and CDR2 is YYNGEE. The CDR3 runs to 13 residues. The CDR3 region has the DNA TGTGCCAACAGAAGTGGGAGCTCCTACGAGCAGTACTTC. It translates to CANRSGSSYEQYF.

A word on this clonotype: The germline gene is not matched at one end of the junction; a read error may be the cause. This chain connects TRBV6-2 or TRBV6-3 to TRBJ1-2; TRBD1 is a possible D gene (6 bases). There are 15 residues in the CDR3. Germline loops: CDR1 MNHEY, CDR2 SVGEGT. CDR3: CANSYPRGLDYGYTF. The CDR3 nucleotides read TGTGCCAACAGTTACCCCCGGGGGCTCGACTATGGCTACACCTTC.

The chain links TRBV6-1 to TRBJ2-3; 7 bases fit TRBD2. Germline CDR1 reads MNHNS; CDR2 reads SASEGT. J lost 4 bases, V lost 2 bases, and 6 bases had no gene match. This CDR3 is built from 15 residues. CDR3 amino acids: CASSEFEGGADTQYF. The DNA for the CDR3 is TGTGCCAGCAGTGAATTTGAGGGAGGGGCAGATACGCAGTATTTT.

This clonotype was seen at least ten times. This chain connects TRBV7-9 to TRBJ2-1; possible D gene TRBD2, 5 bases. The CDR3 length is 13 residues. Germline V gene lookup returns CDR1 SEHNR and CDR2 FQNEAQ (reference sequence). The germline V and J ends were trimmed by 4 bases and 6 bases, with 10 bases remaining between them. The CDR3 region has the DNA TGTGCCAGCAGCTCCGCGGGTTTCAATGAGCAGTTCTTC. Its translation: CASSSAGFNEQFF.